The present T cell receptor beta chain was sequenced within a study of beta chain features in type 1 diabetes. Notes on the study in general: The naive, central memory and Treg TCRB repertoires showed an apparent similarity that was greater among patients than among healthy donors. Patients with Type 1 diabetes showed moderately but significantly shorter TCRB CDR3s in all four CD4+ subsets.

Losses at the gene ends were 5 bases for V and 1 base for J; bases not matched to a gene: 3. This CDR3 is 14 amino acids long. Germline CDR1 and CDR2: SEHNR and FQNEAQ (reference sequence). The authors reverse transcribed all of the isolated RNA, so sequencing captured expressed TCRB transcripts. Sequenced by immunoSEQ multiplex PCR; TCRdb stores in-frame clones only, minus some. Among more than 140,000 clones listed, 9.7% were seen once. Remarks on this clone: Its antigen is unidentified.

The sequencing input was central memory CD4+ T cells from blood. This receptor was taken from a woman in her thirties or forties in good health. This chain links TRBV7-9 with TRBJ1-1; 8 nucleotides align to TRBD1. The DNA for the CDR3 is TGTGCCAGCAGCACACAGGGGGGGAACACTGAAGCTTTCTTT. Translating it yields CASSTQGGNTEAFF.